The 5 T cell receptor beta chains presented below share a single source sample, sequenced in a study of T cell clonotyping in hematopoietic cell transplantation. The table came from immunoSEQ multiplex PCR; TCRdb's copy has only in-frame clones and leaves some out. This sample has nearly 70,000 clones, with roughly 93% found just once. The sample comprised peripheral blood mononuclear cells. All receptors derive from a man aged 50-60 years in good health. Some clones in this sample may be carry-over from other donors' samples.

The chain uses TRBV28 and TRBJ1-4, with unresolved D. Germline V gene data show CDR1 as MDHEN and CDR2 as SYDVKM. The CDR3 spans 11 residues. V lost 5 bases and J 13 bases, leaving 11 bases between the germline ends. The CDR3 sequence: CASSTSGTLFF. CDR3 nucleotides: TGTGCCAGCAGTACCTCGGGTACACTGTTTTTT.

The chain links TRBV7-6 to TRBJ2-2; D uncertain. V was cut by 1 base and J by 4 bases, with 4 bases left in between. CDR1 is SGHVS and CDR2 is FNYEAQ in the germline V gene. The CDR3 covers 13 residues. CDR3 DNA: TGTGCCAGCAGCTTAGGGCGCACCGGGGAGCTGTTTTTT. This codes for CASSLGRTGELFF.

The chain recombines TRBV9 with TRBJ2-2; possible D gene TRBD2, 6 bases. Trimming left V 0 bases short and J 3 bases short, with 9 bases between. The germline CDR1 and CDR2 sequences are SGDLS and YYNGEE. The CDR3 runs 15 residues. The CDR3 DNA sequence: TGTGCCAGCAGCGTAGAATGGAGGGACACCGGGGAGCTGTTTTTT. It translates to CASSVEWRDTGELFF.

The V call is TRBV25-1, the J call TRBJ1-5; TRBD1 aligns across 9 bases. The germline V gene encodes CDR1 MGHDK and CDR2 SYGVNS. Germline trimming cut 6 bases from V and 5 bases from J; bases unmatched to any gene: 17. The CDR3 is 18 amino acids. As DNA, the CDR3 is TGTGCCAGCAGCGCTGCCGGGACAGGGTTCGGGGATGATCAGCCCCAGCATTTT. It translates to CASSAAGTGFGDDQPQHF.

V usage is TRBV19 and J usage is TRBJ2-3; 8 bases match TRBD2. The germline V gene encodes CDR1 LNHDA and CDR2 SQIVND (reference sequence). The CDR3 totals 20 residues. V trimming: 3 bases; J trimming: 6 bases; junction bases outside the gene matches: 23. The CDR3 region is CASSIHVSGGAARGWDTQYF. CDR3 nucleotide sequence: TGTGCCAGTAGTATCCACGTAAGCGGGGGAGCCGCACGGGGTTGGGATACGCAGTATTTT.